This T cell receptor (beta chain) comes out of a study of T cells in Graves' hyperthyroidism and ophthalmopathy. Study summary: Peripheral blood was secured at the point of initial diagnosis, before any treatment.

This clonotype was counted many times. No antigen is known for it. General study points: Also found in blood were most expanded thyroid clonotypes above 0.001.

Authors of the study amplified TCR beta CDR3 regions from RNA transcripts. Initially, a first-round RT-PCR of the TCR CDR3 employed the HTBI primer set. Each CDR3 protein gets one entry after TCRdb re-called the multiplex PCR reads with MiXCR. The sample has about 400,000 distinct CDR3 sequences, approximately 14% seen once. The germline V and J ends were trimmed by 2 bases and 6 bases, with 13 bases remaining between them. Germline V gives CDR1 SGHTA, CDR2 FQGNSA. This CDR3 region has 14 residues. Inclusion characteristics of ophthalmopathy patients comprised a Clinical Activity Score of at least 3, a NOSPECS grade of at least 4, and duration under 3 months.

The sequenced material came from blood. J is TRBJ1-2 and V is TRBV7-2; no reliable D call. This TCR came from an older woman with Graves' ophthalmopathy. CDR3 amino acids: CASSLRRQFDGYTF. The CDR3 DNA reads TGTGCCAGCAGCTTAAGAAGGCAGTTTGATGGCTACACCTTC.